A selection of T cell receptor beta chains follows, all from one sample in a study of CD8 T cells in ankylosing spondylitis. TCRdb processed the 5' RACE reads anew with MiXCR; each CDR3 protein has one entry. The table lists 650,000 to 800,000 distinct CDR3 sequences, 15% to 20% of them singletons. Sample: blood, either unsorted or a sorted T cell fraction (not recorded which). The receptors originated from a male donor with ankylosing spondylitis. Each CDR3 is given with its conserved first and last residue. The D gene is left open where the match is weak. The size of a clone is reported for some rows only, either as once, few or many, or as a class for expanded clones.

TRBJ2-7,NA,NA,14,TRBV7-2,TGTGCCAGCAGCCCCGGGGAGCTCACCTACGAGCAGTACTTC,CASSPGELTYEQYF
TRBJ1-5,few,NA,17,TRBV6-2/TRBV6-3,TGTGCCAGCAGTTACGCCACAGGGCAATATAGCAATCAGCCCCAGCATTTT,CASSYATGQYSNQPQHF
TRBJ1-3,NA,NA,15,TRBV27,TGTGCCAGCGGCAACCCTGGGGGGCCTGGAAACACCATATATTTT,CASGNPGGPGNTIYF
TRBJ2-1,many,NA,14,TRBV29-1,TGCAGCGTTGAAGGGCAGAGCTCCTACAATGAGCAGTTCTTC,CSVEGQSSYNEQFF
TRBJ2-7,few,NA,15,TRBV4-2,TGTGCCAGCAGCCAAGTGTTGACTAGATCCTACGAGCAGTACTTC,CASSQVLTRSYEQYF
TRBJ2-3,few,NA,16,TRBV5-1,TGCGCCAGCAGCCCCCTCGCGGTACCTAGCACAGATACGCAGTATTTT,CASSPLAVPSTDTQYF
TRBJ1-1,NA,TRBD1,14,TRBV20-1,TGCAGTGCTAGGAAGGGACAGTCTAACACTGAAGCTTTCTTT,CSARKGQSNTEAFF
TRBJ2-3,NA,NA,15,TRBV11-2,TGTGCCAGCAGCTTAGCTTTACCTAGCACAGATACGCAGTATTTT,CASSLALPSTDTQYF
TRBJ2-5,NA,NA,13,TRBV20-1,TGCAGTGCTAGTTTGGGGGATCAAGAGACCCAGTACTTC,CSASLGDQETQYF
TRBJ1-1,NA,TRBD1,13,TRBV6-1,TGTGCCAGCAGGGCTACGACAGGGATATTTGCTTTCTTT,CASRATTGIFAFF
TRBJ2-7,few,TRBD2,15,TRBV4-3,TGCGCCAGCAGCCAAGACCGGGACTACTCCTACGAGCAGTACTTC,CASSQDRDYSYEQYF
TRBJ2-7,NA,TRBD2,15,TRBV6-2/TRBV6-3,TGTGCCAGCAGAACCTCTAGCGGGAGCTCCTACGAGCAGTACTTC,CASRTSSGSSYEQYF
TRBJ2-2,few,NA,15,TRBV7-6,TGTGCCAGCAGCCCTCTATTATCGAACACCGGGGAGCTGTTTTTT,CASSPLLSNTGELFF
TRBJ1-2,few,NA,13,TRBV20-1,TGCAGTGCTGATTCGGGGCAGGCTAAGAGCTACACCTTC,CSADSGQAKSYTF
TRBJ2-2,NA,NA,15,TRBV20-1,TGCAGTGCTAGGGGGCTAGACGGGTTAACCGGGGAGCTGTTTTTT,CSARGLDGLTGELFF
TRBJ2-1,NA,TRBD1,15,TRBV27,TGTGCCAGCAGTCCACAGACAGGGGCCTACAATGAGCAGTTCTTC,CASSPQTGAYNEQFF
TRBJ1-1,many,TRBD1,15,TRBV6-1,TGTGCCAGCACGTATTCCGGGACAGGGATGACTGAAGCTTTCTTT,CASTYSGTGMTEAFF
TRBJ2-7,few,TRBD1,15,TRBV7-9,TGTGCCAGCAGCCCGCAGGGACAGGTGAGAGGGGAGCAGTACTTC,CASSPQGQVRGEQYF
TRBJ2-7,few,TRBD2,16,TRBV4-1,TGCGCCAGCAGCCAAACCCAACTAGCGGGAGCCGGGGAGCAGTACTTC,CASSQTQLAGAGEQYF
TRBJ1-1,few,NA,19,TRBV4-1,TGCGCCAGCAGCCAAGGGAGAGGTGGGGTTGGCCGGGGTAGGGCTGAAGCTTTCTTT,CASSQGRGGVGRGRAEAFF